This T cell receptor (beta chain) is from a study of Ad26.COV2.S vaccination and SARS-CoV-2 variants. The treatment here: around 19 received Ad26.COV2.S at low or high dose, single or two shots; about 5 received placebo; per-sample allocation not given. Specimens were obtained on day 63 following the first vaccine or placebo injection. TCRdb's table, derived via immunoSEQ multiplex PCR, lists solely in-frame clones and lacks some. The sample carries 500,000 or so clones, 89% recorded once. The CDR3 length is 15 residues. Germline values: CDR1 WSHSY, CDR2 SAAADI. V lost 3 bases to trimming and J lost 7 bases, with 13 bases between them.

The TCR originated in a person aged 18-60 years who received the Ad26.COV2.S COVID-19 vaccine or a placebo. The chain combines TRBV10-2 with TRBJ1-6; possible D gene TRBD1, 6 bases. The sample was peripheral blood, taken in a trial of Ad26.COV2.S vaccine versus placebo. CDR3 loop: CASSDWTASNSPLHF. CDR3 DNA: TGCGCCAGCAGTGACTGGACAGCGTCAAATTCACCCCTCCACTTT.